This T cell receptor beta chain was documented in a study of shared clonotypes between healthy human individuals. In the study overall: Every donor yielded three CD4 naive, three CD4 memory, two CD8 naive and one CD8 memory plate.

This clone was observed a single time. Assay used: immunoSEQ multiplex PCR; TCRdb lists only in-frame clones, some missing. The sample consists of about 2.5 million clones, 85% to 95% of them appearing once. This CDR3 contains 16 residues. V shed 4 bases and J shed 4 bases, with 18 bases lying between them. Germline lookup yields CDR1 SGDLS and CDR2 YYNGEE. Source material: naive CD4+ T cells from PBMCs. The subset here: CD45RA+ positively selected. The chain recombines TRBV9 with TRBJ2-1, with D maybe TRBD1 (8 bases). This TCR was sampled from a man aged 18 to 30 in good health. Some clones in this sample may be carry-over from other donors' samples. The CDR3 region has the DNA TGTGCCAGCAGCCCTGGACAGGGACTAATATACAATGAGCAGTTCTTC. This encodes CASSPGQGLIYNEQFF.